This T cell receptor (beta chain) was observed in a study of blood T cell repertoires in COVID-19. Study at large: Collection of acute and convalescent COVID-19 samples took place in the United States, Italy and Spain. Sources were T cells, B-cell-depleted T cells, or PBMCs; the material itself was cDNA or gDNA.

In the authors' workflow: Amplified reference gene primers provided the basis for estimating nucleated cell counts. TCRdb keeps only in-frame clones here, not all; method: immunoSEQ multiplex PCR. V, J and clone size are taken as reported in that table, and D and trimming were inferred from the DNA itself. The repertoire includes approximately 76,000 clones, approximately 85% of them detected once, and 35% sits in the top ten. The CDR3 consists of 15 residues. V lost 4 bases and J lost 4, with 17 bases in between. CDR1 is SGHNT, CDR2 YYREEE, per germline (reference sequence). V is TRBV5-4 and J is TRBJ1-2; D not certain. Sequencing was performed on peripheral blood. This receptor was taken from a woman older than 75 with active or convalescent COVID-19. In nucleotides, the CDR3 is TGTGCCAGCAGCCCAAGACTGGGAGGACTCTATGGCTACACCTTC. Encoded protein: CASSPRLGGLYGYTF.